This T cell receptor (beta chain) comes out of a study of cytomegalovirus exposure and HLA in healthy donors. CDR1 is SEHNR, CDR2 FQNEAQ, per germline (reference sequence). With V trimmed by 4 bases and J by 4 bases, 7 bases remained unmatched. The CDR3 contains 14 residues. This clone was counted a single time. With 60 Vbeta and 13 Jbeta primers, the PCR was carried out. Generated by immunoSEQ multiplex PCR, the TCRdb table keeps only in-frame clones and is missing some. The sample lists 150,000 to 200,000 clones, 70% to 80% occurring once. The chain has TRBV7-9 and TRBJ2-7; 7 bases are shared with TRBD1. Material: PBMCs. The source of this sequence is a woman in her twenties or thirties in good health and CMV-seropositive. CDR3 sequence (DNA): TGTGCCAGCAGCTACTACCGGGACAGATACGAGCAGTACTTC. This sequence encodes CASSYYRDRYEQYF. Based on the CDR3 plus reference TRBV7-9 and TRBJ2-7, the full variable domain is DTGVSQNPRHKITKRGQNVTFRCDPISEHNRLYWYRQTLGQGPEFLTYFQNEAQLEKSRLLSDRFSAERPKGSFSTLEIQRTEQGDSAMYLCASSYYRDRYEQYFGPGTRLTVT.